A selection of T cell receptor beta chains follows, all from one sample in a study of blood T cells in healthy people across ages. MiXCR, run by TCRdb on the 5' RACE reads, gives a single entry per CDR3 protein. This table holds about 1.8 million distinct CDR3 sequences, about 49% found once. The sequenced material came from blood. These receptors all come from a woman aged 40-49 years in good health. Each CDR3 is given with its conserved first and last residue. The order of the fields is V gene, D gene, J gene, clone size, CDR3 DNA, CDR3 protein. The D gene is left open where the match is weak. Not all rows give a size; the values are once, few, many and, for expanded clones, a class.

TRBV20-1	TRBD1	TRBJ1-5	-	TGCAGTGCTCGGACCAGGGGGGGTAATCAGCCCCAGCATTTT	CSARTRGGNQPQHF
TRBV6-5	-	TRBJ2-1	-	TGTGCCAGCAGTAGAAGGACGGATTCCTACGAGCAGTTCTTC	CASSRRTDSYEQFF
TRBV25-1	-	TRBJ2-7	-	TGTGCCAGCAGTGGTTTCACGGGCTACGAGCAGTACTTC	CASSGFTGYEQYF
TRBV20-1	-	TRBJ2-7	few	TGCAGTGCTTGCCCAGTAGTAGGTTACGAGCAGTACTTC	CSACPVVGYEQYF
TRBV20-1	-	TRBJ2-4	few	TGCAGTGCTAGTACGCTAGCCAAAAACATTCAGTACTTC	CSASTLAKNIQYF
TRBV18	-	TRBJ1-1	-	TGTGCCAGCTCACCACTTGAGTCGAAGAACACTGAAGCTTTCTTT	CASSPLESKNTEAFF
TRBV29-1	-	TRBJ2-3	few	TGCAGCGTTGAATCAGGCCCAGATACGCAGTATTTT	CSVESGPDTQYF
TRBV5-1	TRBD1	TRBJ2-5	few	TGCGCCAGCAGCCCGGGGACAGCGGATAAAGAGACCCAGTACTTC	CASSPGTADKETQYF
TRBV18	-	TRBJ2-1	-	TGTGCCAGCTCACCACCGTCTGAAGAGACCCAGTTCTTC	CASSPPSEETQFF
TRBV20-1	-	TRBJ2-1	-	TGCAGTGCTAGAGATCCAGGGACTGACTACAATGAGCAGTTCTTC	CSARDPGTDYNEQFF
TRBV29-1	-	TRBJ1-2	once	TGCAGCGGAGGGGAGGGGCTTGGCTACACCTTC	CSGGEGLGYTF
TRBV6-6	-	TRBJ1-1	-	TGTGCCAGCAGTTACTCGAATATGCCTGTGAACACTGAAGCTTTCTTT	CASSYSNMPVNTEAFF
TRBV7-2	-	TRBJ2-7	many	TGTGCCAGCAGCTTAGTTGAGGGGTACGAGCAGTACTTC	CASSLVEGYEQYF
TRBV7-2	-	TRBJ1-1	-	TGTGCCAGCACCCATGGGCCGAACACTGAAGCTTTCTTT	CASTHGPNTEAFF
TRBV11-2	TRBD1	TRBJ2-7	-	TGTGCCACCCAGACCGGGACAGGCTCCTACGAGCAGTACTTC	CATQTGTGSYEQYF
TRBV12-3/TRBV12-4	-	TRBJ2-1	few	TGTGCCAGCAGTTCAGACTGGGGAAACAATGAGCAGTTCTTC	CASSSDWGNNEQFF
TRBV6-2/TRBV6-3	-	TRBJ2-2	once	TGTGCCAGCAGTTACGGGACGGGGAACACCGGGGAGCTGTTTTTT	CASSYGTGNTGELFF
TRBV9	-	TRBJ2-5	once	TGTGCCAGCAGCGCTCGTGGCAGGGGTTCAGAGACCCAGTACTTC	CASSARGRGSETQYF
TRBV25-1	-	TRBJ2-5	-	TGTGCCAGCAGTGATGTCGGGGGGCCGGGCGGGACCCAGTACTTC	CASSDVGGPGGTQYF
TRBV20-1	TRBD1	TRBJ1-1	-	TGCAGTGCTAGAACGCAGGGGGCGATGAACACTGAAGCTTTCTTT	CSARTQGAMNTEAFF
TRBV12-3/TRBV12-4	-	TRBJ1-4	-	TGTGCCAGCAGAGGACAAGGCGGCGAAAAACTGTTTTTT	CASRGQGGEKLFF
TRBV27	TRBD1	TRBJ2-3	few	TGTGCCAGCAGCGACGGACAGGGGAAGGGTCTTTGGACAGATACGCAGTATTTT	CASSDGQGKGLWTDTQYF
TRBV20-1	TRBD2	TRBJ2-5	-	TGCAGTGTCGCGTCGGCGAGCGGGGACCAAGAGACCCAGTACTTC	CSVASASGDQETQYF
TRBV4-2	TRBD2	TRBJ2-7	few	TGTGCCAGCAGCCAGACCCGCCTCCGGGAGGGGGGGGAGTACGAGCAGTACTTC	CASSQTRLREGGEYEQYF
TRBV11-2	-	TRBJ2-7	once	TGTGCCAGCAGCAACGAGGACAGCTCCTACAATGAGCAGTACTTC	CASSNEDSSYNEQYF
TRBV7-3	TRBD2	TRBJ2-1	few	TGTGCCAGCAGCTTACGACTAGCGGGGTCTGGTAACGAGCAGTTCTTC	CASSLRLAGSGNEQFF
TRBV20-1	-	TRBJ1-6	once	TGCAGTGCCACCGATACATCGGGGAATTCACCCCTCCACTTT	CSATDTSGNSPLHF
TRBV24-1	-	TRBJ2-5	-	TGTGCCACCAGTGACAGCGTCCAAGAGACCCAGTACTTC	CATSDSVQETQYF
TRBV6-1	-	TRBJ2-7	-	TGTGCCAGCAGTGAGACAGGAAGATACGAGCAGTACTTC	CASSETGRYEQYF
TRBV6-6	-	TRBJ2-3	-	TGTGCCAGCAGTTACTCGATTTTTTCCACAGATACGCAGTATTTT	CASSYSIFSTDTQYF
TRBV6-5	-	TRBJ2-3	few	TGTGCCAGCAGTTACTATCGACAACTCACAGATACGCAGTATTTT	CASSYYRQLTDTQYF
TRBV28	-	TRBJ1-5	-	TGTGCCTCCTCAAAGGGTCAGGGAGTAGCACGGAATCAGCCCCAGCATTTT	CASSKGQGVARNQPQHF
TRBV4-1	-	TRBJ2-3	few	TGCGCCGCATCTGGGCACCTCACAGATACGCAGTATTTT	CAASGHLTDTQYF
TRBV24-1	-	TRBJ2-7	-	TGTGCCACCAGTGGAAGGACAGACCTCTACAATGAGCAGTACTTC	CATSGRTDLYNEQYF
TRBV4-3	-	TRBJ1-4	-	TGCGCCAGCAGCCAAGTAGGAACGGTTGGAGAAAAACTGTTTTTT	CASSQVGTVGEKLFF
TRBV28	-	TRBJ1-6	-	TGTGCCAGCAGTTTAGTAGGTCTACTCCACTTT	CASSLVGLLHF
TRBV7-2	TRBD2	TRBJ2-1	few	TGTGCCAGCACCGAAGGACTAGCGAAAAATGAGCAGTTCTTC	CASTEGLAKNEQFF
TRBV20-1	-	TRBJ2-5	-	TGCAGTGCCGAGATTATGATGGGGGGGCATGAGCAGTACTTC	CSAEIMMGGHEQYF
TRBV18	-	TRBJ2-3	-	TGTGCCAGCTCATCCGACTGGACTAGCACAGATACGCAGTATTTT	CASSSDWTSTDTQYF
TRBV27	-	TRBJ1-5	-	TGTGCCAGCAGTTTTTCCAGCCCCGGGGTGGGCCAGCCCCAGCATTTT	CASSFSSPGVGQPQHF
TRBV7-2	-	TRBJ1-6	few	TGTGCCAGCAGCTTAGTACGGGAGAATAATTCACCCCTCCACTTT	CASSLVRENNSPLHF
TRBV20-1	-	TRBJ2-1	-	TGCAGTGCTAGAGGTAACCGGGACCCCCTTGGCGATGAGCAGTTCTTC	CSARGNRDPLGDEQFF
TRBV3-1	TRBD2	TRBJ2-5	-	TGTGCCAGCAGCCAAGATTTGGTAGCGGGGGGGTCCTCCCAAGAGACCCAGTACTTC	CASSQDLVAGGSSQETQYF
TRBV5-4	-	TRBJ1-2	-	TGTGCCAGCAGCGTCGGGGGGGGCGCCTCGAACTATGGCTACACCTTC	CASSVGGGASNYGYTF
TRBV4-3	TRBD2	TRBJ2-7	few	TGCGCCAGCAGCCAAGCTCCGGGACAGCGGGAGGCCCAGTACTTC	CASSQAPGQREAQYF
TRBV7-6	-	TRBJ2-5	-	TGTGCCAGCAGCCCTTCCGGGGCCCCCGGGACCCAGTACTTC	CASSPSGAPGTQYF
TRBV28	-	TRBJ2-7	-	TGTGCCAGCAGACTTGGGGGAATTGGGTACGAGCAGTACTTC	CASRLGGIGYEQYF
TRBV24-1	TRBD1	TRBJ2-3	few	TGTGCCACCAGTGATGTAATAGGGACAGGAGCAGGAGATACGCAGTATTTT	CATSDVIGTGAGDTQYF
TRBV20-1	-	TRBJ2-5	-	TGCAGTGCCCGTGATAGGGGCAAGAAGACCCAGTACTTC	CSARDRGKKTQYF
TRBV18	TRBD1	TRBJ2-7	-	TGTGCCAGCTCACCCGACAGGGTGAGCTCCTACGAGCAGTACTTC	CASSPDRVSSYEQYF
TRBV6-1	-	TRBJ2-1	-	TGTGCCAGCAGTGAACTCGGTCCGATCGATGAGCAGTTCTTC	CASSELGPIDEQFF
TRBV27	TRBD1	TRBJ2-7	-	TGTGCCAGCAGTCCGACAGGGGGCTTTATGGGTGAGCAGTACTTC	CASSPTGGFMGEQYF